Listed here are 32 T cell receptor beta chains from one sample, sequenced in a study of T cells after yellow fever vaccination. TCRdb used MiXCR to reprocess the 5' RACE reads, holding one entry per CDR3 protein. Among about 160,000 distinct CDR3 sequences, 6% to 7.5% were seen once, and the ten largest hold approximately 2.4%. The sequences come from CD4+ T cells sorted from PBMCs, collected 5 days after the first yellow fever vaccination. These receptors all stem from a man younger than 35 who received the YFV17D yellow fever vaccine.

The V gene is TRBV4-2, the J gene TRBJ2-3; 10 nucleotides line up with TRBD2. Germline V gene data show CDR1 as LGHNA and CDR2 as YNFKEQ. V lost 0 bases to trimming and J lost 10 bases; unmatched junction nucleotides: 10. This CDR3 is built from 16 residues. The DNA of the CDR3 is TGTGCCAGCAGCCAAGATTGGGGACTAGCGTCTTTGTCGCAGTATTTT. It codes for CASSQDWGLASLSQYF.

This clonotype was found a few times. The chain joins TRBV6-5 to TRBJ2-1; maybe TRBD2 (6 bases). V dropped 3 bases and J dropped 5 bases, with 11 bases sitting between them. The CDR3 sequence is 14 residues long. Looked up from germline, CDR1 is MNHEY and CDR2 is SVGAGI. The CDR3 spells CASSYGASDNEQFF. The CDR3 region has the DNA TGTGCCAGCAGTTATGGTGCTAGCGACAATGAGCAGTTCTTC.

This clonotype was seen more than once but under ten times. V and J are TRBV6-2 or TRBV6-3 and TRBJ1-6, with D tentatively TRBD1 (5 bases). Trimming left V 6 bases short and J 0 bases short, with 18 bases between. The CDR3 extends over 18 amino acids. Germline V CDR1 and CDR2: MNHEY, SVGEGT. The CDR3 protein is CASRETGRWSSYNSPLHF. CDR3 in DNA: TGTGCCAGCAGAGAGACGGGACGGTGGAGCTCCTATAATTCACCCCTCCACTTT.

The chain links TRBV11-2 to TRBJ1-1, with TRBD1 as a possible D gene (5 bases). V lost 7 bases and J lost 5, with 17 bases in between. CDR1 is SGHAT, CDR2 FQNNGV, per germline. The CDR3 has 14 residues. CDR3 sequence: CASTPRGEGTEAFF. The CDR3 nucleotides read TGTGCCAGCACCCCAAGGGGTGAAGGTACTGAAGCTTTCTTT.

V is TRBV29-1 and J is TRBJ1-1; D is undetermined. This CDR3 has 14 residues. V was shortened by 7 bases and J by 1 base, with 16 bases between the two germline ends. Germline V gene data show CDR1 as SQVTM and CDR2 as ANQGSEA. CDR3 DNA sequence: TGCAGCGCTAGGAGTGGGTCAGGGAACACTGAAGCTTTCTTT. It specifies CSARSGSGNTEAFF.

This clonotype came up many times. The chain's CDR3 is CSASEVSSGNTIYF. In DNA, the CDR3 is TGCAGCGCAAGCGAGGTTTCCTCTGGAAACACCATATATTTT. The rearrangement links TRBV29-1 to TRBJ1-3; D is unresolved. V lost 7 bases and J 0 bases, leaving 13 bases between the germline ends. CDR1 SQVTM and CDR2 ANQGSEA come from the germline V gene. The CDR3 totals 14 residues.

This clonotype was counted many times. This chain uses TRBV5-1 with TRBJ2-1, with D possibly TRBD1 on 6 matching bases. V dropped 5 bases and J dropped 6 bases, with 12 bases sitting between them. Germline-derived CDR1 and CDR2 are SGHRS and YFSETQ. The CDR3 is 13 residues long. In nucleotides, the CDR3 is TGCGCCAGCAGGTTACAGGGCCTCAATGAGCAGTTCTTC. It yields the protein CASRLQGLNEQFF. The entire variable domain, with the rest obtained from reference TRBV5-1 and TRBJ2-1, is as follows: KAGVTQTPRYLIKTRGQQVTLSCSPISGHRSVSWYQQTPGQGLQFLFEYFSETQRNKGNFPGRFSGRQFSNSRSEMNVSTLELGDSALYLCASRLQGLNEQFFGPGTRLTVL.

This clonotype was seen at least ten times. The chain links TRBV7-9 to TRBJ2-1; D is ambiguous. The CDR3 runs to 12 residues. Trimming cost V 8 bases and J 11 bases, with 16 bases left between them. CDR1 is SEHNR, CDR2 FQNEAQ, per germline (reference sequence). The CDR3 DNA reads TGTGCCAGCGGGGTCACGGACCCGAAGCAGTTCTTC. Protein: CASGVTDPKQFF.

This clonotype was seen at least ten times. The CDR3 DNA reads TGTGCCAGCAGTCCCCTCGAAGGGTATGGCTACACCTTC. This translates into CASSPLEGYGYTF. The V gene is TRBV28, the J gene TRBJ1-2; D not certain. The CDR3 has 13 amino acids. The V end lost 5 bases, the J end lost 5 bases, and 12 bases lay between the germline ends. Germline assignment: CDR1 MDHEN and CDR2 SYDVKM.

The CDR3 bases are TGTGCCAGCAGTTACAATCCAGGGGTCTATGGCTACACCTTC. This sequence encodes CASSYNPGVYGYTF. The rearrangement joins TRBV6-5 to TRBJ1-2, with a possible D match to TRBD1 (6 bases). The CDR3 loop spans 14 amino acids. V was shortened by 2 bases and J by 4 bases, with 11 bases between the two germline ends. The germline gives CDR1 MNHEY, CDR2 SVGAGI.

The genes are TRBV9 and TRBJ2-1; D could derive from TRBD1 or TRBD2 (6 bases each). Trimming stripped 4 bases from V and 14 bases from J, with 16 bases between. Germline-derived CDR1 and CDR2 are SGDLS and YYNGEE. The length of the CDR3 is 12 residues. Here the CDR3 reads CASSPNSGAEFF. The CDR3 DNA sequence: TGTGCCAGCAGCCCAAACTCGGGGGCGGAGTTCTTC.

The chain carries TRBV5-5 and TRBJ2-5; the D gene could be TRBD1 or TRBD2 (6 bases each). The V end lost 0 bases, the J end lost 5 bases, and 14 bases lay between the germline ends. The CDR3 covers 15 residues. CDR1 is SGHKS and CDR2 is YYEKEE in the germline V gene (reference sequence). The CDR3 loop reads CASSLVPGAGETQYF. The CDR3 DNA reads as TGTGCCAGCAGCTTGGTACCGGGGGCCGGCGAGACCCAGTACTTC.

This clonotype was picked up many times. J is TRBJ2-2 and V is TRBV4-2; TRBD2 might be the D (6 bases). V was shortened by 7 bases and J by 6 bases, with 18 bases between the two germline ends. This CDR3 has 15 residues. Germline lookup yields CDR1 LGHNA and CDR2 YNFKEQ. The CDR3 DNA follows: TGTGCCAGCAACACGAGGCCGGGGGACCCCGGGGAGCTGTTTTTT. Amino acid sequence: CASNTRPGDPGELFF.

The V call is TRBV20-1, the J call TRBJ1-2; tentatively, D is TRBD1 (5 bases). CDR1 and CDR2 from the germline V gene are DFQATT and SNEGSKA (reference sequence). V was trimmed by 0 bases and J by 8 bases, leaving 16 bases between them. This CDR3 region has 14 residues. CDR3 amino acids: CSARDEGRGGGYTF. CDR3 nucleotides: TGCAGTGCTAGAGATGAGGGACGCGGCGGCGGCTACACCTTC.

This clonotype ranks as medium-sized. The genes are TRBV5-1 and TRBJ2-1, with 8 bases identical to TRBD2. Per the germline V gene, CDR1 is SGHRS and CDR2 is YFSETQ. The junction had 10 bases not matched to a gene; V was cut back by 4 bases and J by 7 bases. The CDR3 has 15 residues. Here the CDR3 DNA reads TGCGCCAGCAGCCCGCTCCCGGGGGGGCAGAATGAGCAGTTCTTC. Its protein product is CASSPLPGGQNEQFF.

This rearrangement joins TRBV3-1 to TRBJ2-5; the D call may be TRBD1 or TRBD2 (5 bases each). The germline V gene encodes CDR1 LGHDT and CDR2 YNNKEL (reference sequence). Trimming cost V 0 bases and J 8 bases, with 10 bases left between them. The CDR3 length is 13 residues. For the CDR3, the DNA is TGTGCCAGCAGCCAAGAAGGGGACGGAACCCAGTACTTC. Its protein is CASSQEGDGTQYF.

CDR3 nucleotides: TGTGCCAGCAGTTCCCCGACTGATTACCAAGAGACCCAGTACTTC. Its translation: CASSSPTDYQETQYF. The chain combines TRBV6-5 with TRBJ2-5; no reliable D call. Deletions cut 4 bases from V and 0 bases from J, with 12 bases between. Germline CDR1 reads MNHEY; CDR2 reads SVGAGI. The CDR3 covers 15 residues.

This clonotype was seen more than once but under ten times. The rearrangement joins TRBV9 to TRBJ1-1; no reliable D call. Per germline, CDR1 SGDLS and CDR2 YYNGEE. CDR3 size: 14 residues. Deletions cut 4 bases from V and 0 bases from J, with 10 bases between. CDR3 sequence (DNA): TGTGCCAGCAGCCAACTTACGATGAACACTGAAGCTTTCTTT. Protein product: CASSQLTMNTEAFF.

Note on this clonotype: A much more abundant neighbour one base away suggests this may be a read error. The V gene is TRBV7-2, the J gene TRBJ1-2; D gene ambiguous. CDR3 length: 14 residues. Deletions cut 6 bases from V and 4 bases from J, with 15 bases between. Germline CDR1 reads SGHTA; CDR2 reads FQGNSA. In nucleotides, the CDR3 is TGTGCCAGCAGGGATACATGGGCGGGCTATGGCTACACCTTC. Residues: CASRDTWAGYGYTF.

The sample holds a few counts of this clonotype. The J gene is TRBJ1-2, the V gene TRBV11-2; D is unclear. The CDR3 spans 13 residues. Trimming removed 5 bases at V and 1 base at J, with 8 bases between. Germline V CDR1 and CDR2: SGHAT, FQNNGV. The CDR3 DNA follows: TGTGCCAGCAGCCCACAGAGTAACTATGGCTACACCTTC. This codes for CASSPQSNYGYTF.

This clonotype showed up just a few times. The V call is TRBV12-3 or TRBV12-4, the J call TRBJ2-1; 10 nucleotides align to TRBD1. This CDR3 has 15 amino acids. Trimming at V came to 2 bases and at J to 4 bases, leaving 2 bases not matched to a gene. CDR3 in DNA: TGTGCCAGCAGTTTATGGGGACAGGGGTACAATGAGCAGTTCTTC. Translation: CASSLWGQGYNEQFF.

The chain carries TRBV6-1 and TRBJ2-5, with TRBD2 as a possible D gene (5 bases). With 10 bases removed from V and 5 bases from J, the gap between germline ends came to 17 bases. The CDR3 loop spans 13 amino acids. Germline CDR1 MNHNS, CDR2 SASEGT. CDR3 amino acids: CATERPVQETQYF. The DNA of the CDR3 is TGTGCCACCGAGCGGCCAGTACAGGAGACCCAGTACTTC.

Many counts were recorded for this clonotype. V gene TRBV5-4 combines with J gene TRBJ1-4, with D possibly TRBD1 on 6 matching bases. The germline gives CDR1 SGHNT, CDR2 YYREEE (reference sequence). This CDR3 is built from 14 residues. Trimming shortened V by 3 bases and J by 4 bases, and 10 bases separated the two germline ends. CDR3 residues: CASSSGQNNEKLFF. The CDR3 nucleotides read TGTGCCAGCAGCTCGGGACAAAATAATGAAAAACTGTTTTTT.

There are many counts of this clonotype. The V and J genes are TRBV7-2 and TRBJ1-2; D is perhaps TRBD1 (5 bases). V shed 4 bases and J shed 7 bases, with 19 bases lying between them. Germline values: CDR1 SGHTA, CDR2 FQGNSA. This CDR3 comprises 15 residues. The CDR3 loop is CASSSSGRAGRGYTF. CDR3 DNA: TGTGCCAGCAGCTCTTCAGGGAGAGCCGGGCGTGGCTACACCTTC.

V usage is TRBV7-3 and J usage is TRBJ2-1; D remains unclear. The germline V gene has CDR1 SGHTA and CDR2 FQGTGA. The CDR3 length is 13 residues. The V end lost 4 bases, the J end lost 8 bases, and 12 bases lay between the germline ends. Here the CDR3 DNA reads TGTGCCAGCAGCTCCCGGGTCGGGCATGAGCAGTTCTTC. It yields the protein CASSSRVGHEQFF.

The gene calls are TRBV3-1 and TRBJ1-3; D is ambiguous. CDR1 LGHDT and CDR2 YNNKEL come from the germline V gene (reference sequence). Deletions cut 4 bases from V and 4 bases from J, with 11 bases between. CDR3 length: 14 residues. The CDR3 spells CASSRSEWGNTIYF. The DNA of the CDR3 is TGTGCCAGCAGCCGGTCCGAATGGGGAAACACCATATATTTT.

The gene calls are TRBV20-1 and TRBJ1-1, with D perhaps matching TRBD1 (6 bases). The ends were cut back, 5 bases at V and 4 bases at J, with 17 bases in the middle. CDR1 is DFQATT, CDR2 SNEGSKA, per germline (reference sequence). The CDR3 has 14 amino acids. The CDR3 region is CSAEDSGSTTEAFF. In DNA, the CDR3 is TGCAGTGCTGAGGACAGTGGGTCCACCACTGAAGCTTTCTTT.

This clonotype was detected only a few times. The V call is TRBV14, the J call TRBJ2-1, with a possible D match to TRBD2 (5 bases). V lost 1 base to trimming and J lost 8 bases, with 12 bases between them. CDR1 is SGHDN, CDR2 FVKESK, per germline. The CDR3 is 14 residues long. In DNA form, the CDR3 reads TGTGCCAGCAGCCAAGCGGGGTCATACGATGAGCAGTTCTTC. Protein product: CASSQAGSYDEQFF.

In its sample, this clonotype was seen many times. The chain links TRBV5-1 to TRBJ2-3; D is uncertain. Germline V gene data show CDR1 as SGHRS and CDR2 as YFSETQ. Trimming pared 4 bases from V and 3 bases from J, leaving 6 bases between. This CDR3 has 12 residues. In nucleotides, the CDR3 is TGCGCCAGCAGCGTTCATACAGATACGCAGTATTTT. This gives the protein CASSVHTDTQYF.

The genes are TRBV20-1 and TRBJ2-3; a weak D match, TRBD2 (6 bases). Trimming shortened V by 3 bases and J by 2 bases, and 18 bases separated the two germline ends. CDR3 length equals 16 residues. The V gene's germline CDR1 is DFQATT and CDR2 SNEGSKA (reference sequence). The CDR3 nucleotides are TGCAGTGCTAGGCCCCTGGTGGCGGGGTCCACAGATACGCAGTATTTT. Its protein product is CSARPLVAGSTDTQYF.

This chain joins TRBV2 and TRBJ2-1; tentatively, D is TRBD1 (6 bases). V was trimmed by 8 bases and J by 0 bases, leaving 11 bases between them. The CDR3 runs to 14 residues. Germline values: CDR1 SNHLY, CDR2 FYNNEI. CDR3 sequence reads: CASQDRSSYNEQFF. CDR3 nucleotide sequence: TGTGCCAGCCAAGACAGGAGCTCCTACAATGAGCAGTTCTTC.

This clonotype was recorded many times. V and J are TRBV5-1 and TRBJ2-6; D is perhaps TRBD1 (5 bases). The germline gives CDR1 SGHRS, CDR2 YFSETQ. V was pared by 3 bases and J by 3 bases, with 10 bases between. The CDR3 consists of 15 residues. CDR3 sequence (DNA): TGCGCCAGCAGCTCCTGGGGCGGTGGGGCCAACGTCCTGACTTTC. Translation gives CASSSWGGGANVLTF. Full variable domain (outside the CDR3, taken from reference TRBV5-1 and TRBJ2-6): KAGVTQTPRYLIKTRGQQVTLSCSPISGHRSVSWYQQTPGQGLQFLFEYFSETQRNKGNFPGRFSGRQFSNSRSEMNVSTLELGDSALYLCASSSWGGGANVLTFGAGSRLTVL.